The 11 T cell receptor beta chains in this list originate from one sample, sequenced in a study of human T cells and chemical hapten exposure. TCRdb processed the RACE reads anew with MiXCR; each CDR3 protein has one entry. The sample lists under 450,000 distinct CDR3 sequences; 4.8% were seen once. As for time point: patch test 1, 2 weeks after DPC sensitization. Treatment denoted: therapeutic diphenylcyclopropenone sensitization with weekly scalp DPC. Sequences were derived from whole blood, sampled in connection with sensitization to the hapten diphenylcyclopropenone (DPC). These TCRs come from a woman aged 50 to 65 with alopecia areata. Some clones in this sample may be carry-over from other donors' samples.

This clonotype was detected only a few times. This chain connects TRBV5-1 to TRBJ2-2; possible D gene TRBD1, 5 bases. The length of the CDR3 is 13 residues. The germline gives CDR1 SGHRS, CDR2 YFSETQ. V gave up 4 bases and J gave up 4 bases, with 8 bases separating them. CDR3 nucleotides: TGCGCCAGCAGCCGACAGATCACCGGGGAGCTGTTTTTT. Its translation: CASSRQITGELFF.

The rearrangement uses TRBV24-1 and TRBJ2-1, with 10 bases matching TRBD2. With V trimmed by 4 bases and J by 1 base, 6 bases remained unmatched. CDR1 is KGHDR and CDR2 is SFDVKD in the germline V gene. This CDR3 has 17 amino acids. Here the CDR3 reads CATSDTSGEGSYNEQFF. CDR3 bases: TGTGCCACCAGTGACACTAGCGGGGAGGGGTCCTACAATGAGCAGTTCTTC.

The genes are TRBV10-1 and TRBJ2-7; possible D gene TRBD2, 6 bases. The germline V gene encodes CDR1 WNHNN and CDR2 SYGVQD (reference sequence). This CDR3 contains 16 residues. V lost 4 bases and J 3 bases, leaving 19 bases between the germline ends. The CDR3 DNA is TGCGCCAGCAGTGTTATCGACGTCGGCGGGGTCTACGAGCAGTACTTC. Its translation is CASSVIDVGGVYEQYF.

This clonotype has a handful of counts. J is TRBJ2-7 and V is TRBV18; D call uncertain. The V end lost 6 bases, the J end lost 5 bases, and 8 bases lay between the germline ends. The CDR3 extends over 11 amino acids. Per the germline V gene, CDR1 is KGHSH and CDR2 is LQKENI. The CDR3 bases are TGTGCCAGCTCCCGGACGAACGAGCAGTACTTC. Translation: CASSRTNEQYF.

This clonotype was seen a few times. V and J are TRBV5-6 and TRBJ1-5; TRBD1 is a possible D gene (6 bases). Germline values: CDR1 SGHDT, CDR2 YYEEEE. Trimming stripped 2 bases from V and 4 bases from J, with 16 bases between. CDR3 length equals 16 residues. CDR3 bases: TGTGCCAGCAGCTTCTTCACGGGGGCTGGGAATCAGCCCCAGCATTTT. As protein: CASSFFTGAGNQPQHF. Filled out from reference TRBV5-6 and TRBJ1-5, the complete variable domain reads DAGVTQSPTHLIKTRGQQVTLRCSPKSGHDTVSWYQQALGQGPQFIFQYYEEEERQRGNFPDRFSGHQFPNYSSELNVNALLLGDSALYLCASSFFTGAGNQPQHFGDGTRLSIL.

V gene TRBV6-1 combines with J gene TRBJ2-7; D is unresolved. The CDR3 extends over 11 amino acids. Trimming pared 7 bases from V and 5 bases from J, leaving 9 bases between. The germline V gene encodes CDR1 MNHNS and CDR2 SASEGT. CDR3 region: CASTLQHEQYF. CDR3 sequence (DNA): TGTGCCAGCACCCTACAGCACGAGCAGTACTTC.

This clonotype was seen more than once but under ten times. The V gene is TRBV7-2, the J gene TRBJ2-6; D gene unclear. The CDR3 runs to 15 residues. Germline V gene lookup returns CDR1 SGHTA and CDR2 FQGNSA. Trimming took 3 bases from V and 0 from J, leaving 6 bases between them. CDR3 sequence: CASSFSRSGANVLTF. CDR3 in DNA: TGTGCCAGCAGCTTTTCGCGCTCTGGGGCCAACGTCCTGACTTTC.

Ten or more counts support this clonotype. The chain's CDR3 is CASSGGRKPAGELFF. In DNA, the CDR3 is TGTGCCAGCAGTGGTGGGAGGAAGCCCGCCGGGGAGCTGTTTTTT. The chain combines TRBV6-5 with TRBJ2-2; tentatively, D is TRBD2 (6 bases). The germline gives CDR1 MNHEY, CDR2 SVGAGI. Trimming stripped 5 bases from V and 6 bases from J, with 16 bases between. CDR3 length equals 15 residues.

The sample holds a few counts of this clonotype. The CDR3 reads CSVALGREQYF. Here the CDR3 DNA reads TGCAGCGTCGCCCTAGGGAGAGAGCAGTACTTC. V and J are TRBV29-1 and TRBJ2-7; a possible D gene is TRBD2 (5 bases). Trimming removed 6 bases at V and 7 bases at J, with 13 bases between. CDR1 SQVTM and CDR2 ANQGSEA come from the germline V gene. The CDR3 covers 11 residues.

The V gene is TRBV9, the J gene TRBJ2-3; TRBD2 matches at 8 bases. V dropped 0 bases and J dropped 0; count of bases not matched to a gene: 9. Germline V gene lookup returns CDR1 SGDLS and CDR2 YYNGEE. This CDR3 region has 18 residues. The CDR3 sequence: CASSVDGGAGGSTDTQYF. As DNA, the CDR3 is TGTGCCAGCAGCGTAGATGGGGGCGCGGGGGGAAGCACAGATACGCAGTATTTT.

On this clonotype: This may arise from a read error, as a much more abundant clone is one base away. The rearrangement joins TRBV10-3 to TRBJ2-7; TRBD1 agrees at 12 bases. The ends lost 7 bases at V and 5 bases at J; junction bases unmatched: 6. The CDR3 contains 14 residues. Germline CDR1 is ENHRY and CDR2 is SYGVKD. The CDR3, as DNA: TGTGCCATCATAGGGGGACAGGGGGCCCACGAGCAGTACTTC. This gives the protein CAIIGGQGAHEQYF.